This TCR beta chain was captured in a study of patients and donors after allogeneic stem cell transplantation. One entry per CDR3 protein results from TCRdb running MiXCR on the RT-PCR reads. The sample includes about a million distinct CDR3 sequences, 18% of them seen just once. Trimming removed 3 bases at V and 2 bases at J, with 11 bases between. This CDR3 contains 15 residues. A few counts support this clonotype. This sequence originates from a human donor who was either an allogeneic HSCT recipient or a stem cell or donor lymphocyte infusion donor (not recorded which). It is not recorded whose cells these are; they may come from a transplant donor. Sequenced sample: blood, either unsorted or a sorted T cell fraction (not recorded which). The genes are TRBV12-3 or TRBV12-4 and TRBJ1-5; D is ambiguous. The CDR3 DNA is TGTGCCAGCAGTTTGCGGGGAGACGGCAATCAGCCCCAGCATTTT. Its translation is CASSLRGDGNQPQHF.